Presented here are 19 T cell receptor beta chains from one specimen sequenced in a study of regulatory T cells in long-lasting Graves disease. Libraries of TCR beta came from iRepertoire HTBI primers plus Arm-PCR of CDR3 regions. Via MiXCR, TCRdb re-called the multiplex PCR reads, giving one row per CDR3 protein. The table lists 420,000 or so distinct CDR3 sequences, about a quarter of them singletons. Time point indicated: persistent/refractory GD, antithyroid drugs over 5 years with positive TRAb. TCR sequences were obtained from RNA taken from PBMCs. The starting material was peripheral blood mononuclear cells (PBMCs), obtained when the disease was refractory, from a patient treated with antithyroid drugs. Receptor source: a female donor with Graves disease.

CDR3 nucleotides: TGTGCCTGGGCAGGGAACTGGAATGAAAAACTGTTTTTT. Amino acid sequence: CAWAGNWNEKLFF. V and J are TRBV30 and TRBJ1-4, with D possibly being TRBD1 (5 bases). The germline CDR1 and CDR2 sequences are GTSNPN and SVGIG (reference sequence). The CDR3 contains 13 residues. Trimming took 5 bases from V and 5 from J, leaving 12 bases between them.

V is TRBV5-4 and J is TRBJ1-4; TRBD1 agrees at 7 bases. This CDR3 has 14 residues. V shed 6 bases, J shed 5 bases, and the junction held 7 bases outside the gene matches. CDR1 and CDR2 from the germline V gene are SGHNT and YYREEE (reference sequence). The CDR3 loop is CASTSGGTNEKLFF. DNA for the CDR3: TGTGCCAGCACCTCAGGGGGAACAAATGAAAAACTGTTTTTT.

This clonotype came up many times. The rearrangement joins TRBV6-1 to TRBJ2-1; 7 nucleotides match TRBD2. The trim removed 4 bases at V and 6 bases at J, leaving 12 bases unmatched. The length of the CDR3 is 16 residues. Germline values: CDR1 MNHNS, CDR2 SASEGT. CDR3 sequence: CASSATPGSGTNEQFF. The CDR3 DNA follows: TGTGCCAGCAGTGCGACCCCTGGAAGCGGGACCAATGAGCAGTTCTTC.

This clonotype came up many times. This chain connects TRBV30 to TRBJ2-5, with D hard to call. CDR1 is GTSNPN and CDR2 is SVGIG in the germline V gene (reference sequence). V was trimmed by 2 bases and J by 4 bases, leaving 8 bases between them. This CDR3 contains 12 residues. CDR3 sequence: CAWSSGLETQYF. The DNA of the CDR3 is TGTGCCTGGAGTTCCGGGTTAGAGACCCAGTACTTC. The full variable domain, rest sourced from reference TRBV30 and TRBJ2-5, is SQTIHQWPATLVQPVGSPLSLECTVEGTSNPNLYWYRQAAGRGLQLLFYSVGIGQISSEVPQNLSASRPQDRQFILSSKKLLLSDSGFYLCAWSSGLETQYFGPGTRLLVL.

This clonotype was seen only a few times. The J gene is TRBJ2-3, the V gene TRBV11-1; D gene unclear. The CDR3 totals 13 residues. CDR1 is SGHAT and CDR2 is FQDESV in the germline V gene (reference sequence). V lost 7 bases and J 6 bases, leaving 14 bases between the germline ends. The DNA for the CDR3 is TGTGCCAGCACCAACCCGGTGGGGGATACGCAGTATTTT. This sequence encodes CASTNPVGDTQYF. Based on the CDR3 plus reference TRBV11-1 and TRBJ2-3, the full variable domain is EAEVAQSPRYKITEKSQAVAFWCDPISGHATLYWYRQILGQGPELLVQFQDESVVDDSQLPKDRFSAERLKGVDSTLKIQPAELGDSAMYLCASTNPVGDTQYFGPGTRLTVL.

The chain employs TRBV25-1 and TRBJ1-1; D call uncertain. V lost 6 bases and J lost 11, with 22 bases in between. Germline V gives CDR1 MGHDK, CDR2 SYGVNS. The length of the CDR3 is 14 residues. This chain's CDR3 is CASRGAIGEAFAFF. CDR3 DNA sequence: TGTGCCAGCAGAGGTGCTATTGGTGAGGCATTCGCTTTCTTT.

J is TRBJ2-5 and V is TRBV29-1, with a weak D call TRBD2 (5 bases). Germline assignment: CDR1 SQVTM and CDR2 ANQGSEA. V lost 6 bases and J 5 bases, leaving 13 bases between the germline ends. This CDR3 comprises 12 residues. For the CDR3, the DNA is TGCAGCGTGAACTCCGGCGGGGAGACCCAGTACTTC. The encoded protein is CSVNSGGETQYF. Complete variable domain (other parts from reference TRBV29-1 and TRBJ2-5): SAVISQKPSRDICQRGTSLTIQCQVDSQVTMMFWYRQQPGQSLTLIATANQGSEATYESGFVIDKFPISRPNLTFSTLTVSNMSPEDSSIYLCSVNSGGETQYFGPGTRLLVL.

The chain recombines TRBV18 with TRBJ1-6; D gene unclear. Germline-derived CDR1 and CDR2 are KGHSH and LQKENI. The ends were cut back, 3 bases at V and 5 bases at J, with 8 bases in the middle. CDR3 length: 14 amino acids. DNA for the CDR3: TGTGCCAGCTCACCTACAGAAAATAATTCACCCCTCCACTTT. It codes for CASSPTENNSPLHF. Combining the CDR3 with reference TRBV18 and TRBJ1-6 gives the whole variable domain NAGVMQNPRHLVRRRGQEARLRCSPMKGHSHVYWYRQLPEEGLKFMVYLQKENIIDESGMPKERFSAEFPKEGPSILRIQQVVRGDSAAYFCASSPTENNSPLHFGNGTRLTVT.

Concerning this clonotype itself: This may be a read error, as it is one base from a much larger clone. CDR3 sequence: CVSPVGLRPYEQYF. In DNA, the CDR3 is TGTGTCAGCCCGGTGGGACTGAGACCCTACGAGCAGTACTTC. The rearrangement links TRBV28 to TRBJ2-7, with a weak D call TRBD2 (6 bases). Germline assignment: CDR1 MDHEN and CDR2 SYDVKM. The CDR3 is 14 residues long.

This clonotype was seen repeatedly, ten times or more. The chain joins TRBV7-8 to TRBJ2-7, with 8 positions matching TRBD1. CDR3 size: 15 residues. The J segment lost 2 bases and the V segment lost 5 bases, leaving 8 bases of the junction unmatched. Germline CDR1 reads SGHVS; CDR2 reads FQNEAQ. The CDR3 is CASSPVRDRTYEQYF. CDR3 nucleotides: TGTGCCAGCAGCCCCGTCCGGGACAGGACCTACGAGCAGTACTTC.

This rearrangement joins TRBV14 to TRBJ2-1; possible D gene TRBD2, 6 bases. The germline gives CDR1 SGHDN, CDR2 FVKESK. The CDR3 has 15 amino acids. The V end lost 2 bases, the J end lost 4 bases, and 12 bases lay between the germline ends. CDR3 nucleotide sequence: TGTGCCAGCAGCCAAAGGAGGGCCACGTACAATGAGCAGTTCTTC. Protein product: CASSQRRATYNEQFF.

Ten or more counts support this clonotype. V and J are TRBV2 and TRBJ2-7; 8 bases are shared with TRBD1. The CDR3 totals 16 residues. V shed 5 bases, J shed 5 bases, and the junction held 14 bases outside the gene matches. Germline assignment: CDR1 SNHLY and CDR2 FYNNEI. Written as DNA, the CDR3 is TGTGCCAGCAGTCCCGGACAGGGTCTCCCTTGGGACGAGCAGTACTTC. Translated, it gives CASSPGQGLPWDEQYF.

The V and J genes are TRBV5-5 and TRBJ2-7, with D perhaps TRBD1 (5 bases). The CDR3 is made up of 17 amino acids. V was clipped by 1 base and J by 3 bases, with 20 bases between them. Germline lookup yields CDR1 SGHKS and CDR2 YYEKEE (reference sequence). CDR3 in amino acids: CASSLYRSGHMIYEQYF. CDR3 DNA: TGTGCCAGCAGCTTGTATCGTTCTGGACATATGATCTACGAGCAGTACTTC.

At least ten counts were recorded for this clonotype. The V and J genes are TRBV7-9 and TRBJ1-2; 9 bases align to TRBD1. The CDR3 runs to 17 residues. Germline CDR1 reads SEHNR; CDR2 reads FQNEAQ (reference sequence). V shed 0 bases, J shed 0 bases, and the junction held 5 bases outside the gene matches. The CDR3 spells CASSLARTGAPNYGYTF. The CDR3 DNA sequence: TGTGCCAGCAGCTTAGCAAGGACAGGGGCGCCTAACTATGGCTACACCTTC.

This clonotype has ten or more counts. The chain couples TRBV3-1 to TRBJ2-7, with D possibly TRBD2 on 6 matching bases. V lost 4 bases and J 3 bases, leaving 13 bases between the germline ends. The CDR3 covers 14 residues. The germline V gene has CDR1 LGHDT and CDR2 YNNKEL (reference sequence). The CDR3 DNA reads as TGTGCCAGCAGCCCTTATGCGGGGAACTACGAGCAGTACTTC. It encodes CASSPYAGNYEQYF.

This clonotype has only a few counts. The J gene is TRBJ1-1, the V gene TRBV30; 12 positions agree with TRBD1. Germline V gene data show CDR1 as GTSNPN and CDR2 as SVGIG (reference sequence). The CDR3 covers 13 residues. CDR3 sequence reads: CATGTGGLSEAFF. The CDR3 DNA reads as TGTGCGACCGGGACAGGGGGCCTCAGTGAAGCTTTCTTT.

The chain links TRBV6-1 to TRBJ1-1; D remains ambiguous. Deletions cut 7 bases from V and 0 bases from J, with 27 bases between. The CDR3 is 19 residues long. CDR1 and CDR2 (germline): MNHNS, SASEGT. As DNA, the CDR3 is TGTGCCAGCACCCCCGGTGGGAGGGAGCTACGGCACATGAACACTGAAGCTTTCTTT. This translates into CASTPGGRELRHMNTEAFF.

This clonotype was seen repeatedly, ten times or more. This chain uses TRBV29-1 with TRBJ2-5, with D possibly TRBD2 on 5 matching bases. Germline V gene sequence: CDR1 SQVTM, CDR2 ANQGSEA. This CDR3 comprises 12 residues. Deletions cut 3 bases from V and 4 bases from J, with 9 bases between. As DNA, the CDR3 is TGCAGCGTTGAGGACTCAGGAGAGACCCAGTACTTC. This encodes CSVEDSGETQYF.

As regards this clonotype: A much larger clone lies a single base off, so this may be a read error. V and J are TRBV3-1 and TRBJ2-7; tentatively, D is TRBD2 (6 bases). The V gene lost 3 bases and the J gene lost 2 bases, with 14 bases spanning the gap. The CDR3 extends over 15 amino acids. Germline V gene data show CDR1 as LGHDT and CDR2 as YNNKEL (reference sequence). The CDR3 DNA is TGTGCCAGCAGCCACGGCGGGAAGGATGCCTACGAGCAGTACTTC. Residues: CASSHGGKDAYEQYF.